This record looks at one T cell receptor beta chain sequence and its context. These data belong to a study of PD-L1 blockade in urothelial cancer. Study information: Study patients had been treated with 0 to 3 previous chemotherapy regimens.

In germline, CDR1 is SQVTM, CDR2 ANQGSEA. V lost 5 bases, J lost 6 bases, and 4 bases stayed unmatched. This CDR3 contains 13 residues. TCRdb keeps only in-frame clones here, not all; method: immunoSEQ multiplex PCR. Of some 41,000 clones listed, more than 70% are singletons. This receptor was identified in an older woman with urothelial cancer. Specimen: PBMCs, collected around atezolizumab (anti-PD-L1) treatment. This sequence joins TRBV29-1 and TRBJ2-1; TRBD2 aligns across 10 bases. CDR3 sequence (DNA): TGCAGCGTTTCTAGCGGGGGTTTCAATGAGCAGTTCTTC. Encoded protein: CSVSSGGFNEQFF.